This T cell receptor beta chain was observed in a study of blood T cell repertoires in COVID-19. As handled by the study authors: Nucleated cell counts were estimated from reference gene primer amplification. Using immunoSEQ multiplex PCR, the repertoire was profiled, and TCRdb retains in-frame clones only, with some absent. Clonal size and the V and J genes are those of that table, whereas D and trimming came from the DNA. The table has more than 250,000 clones, roughly 87% seen once; the top ten hold 1%. This CDR3 has 17 residues. Trimming removed 5 bases from V and 0 bases from J, with 18 bases in between. Germline CDR1 reads SEHNR; CDR2 reads FQNEAQ (reference sequence).

This TCR came from a man aged 45-65 years with active or convalescent COVID-19. The rearrangement links TRBV7-9 to TRBJ2-3; D might be TRBD2 (6 bases). The sequenced material came from peripheral blood. The CDR3 sequence: CASSPRSSATSTDTQYF. DNA for the CDR3: TGTGCCAGCAGCCCTCGGTCTAGCGCCACTAGCACAGATACGCAGTATTTT.